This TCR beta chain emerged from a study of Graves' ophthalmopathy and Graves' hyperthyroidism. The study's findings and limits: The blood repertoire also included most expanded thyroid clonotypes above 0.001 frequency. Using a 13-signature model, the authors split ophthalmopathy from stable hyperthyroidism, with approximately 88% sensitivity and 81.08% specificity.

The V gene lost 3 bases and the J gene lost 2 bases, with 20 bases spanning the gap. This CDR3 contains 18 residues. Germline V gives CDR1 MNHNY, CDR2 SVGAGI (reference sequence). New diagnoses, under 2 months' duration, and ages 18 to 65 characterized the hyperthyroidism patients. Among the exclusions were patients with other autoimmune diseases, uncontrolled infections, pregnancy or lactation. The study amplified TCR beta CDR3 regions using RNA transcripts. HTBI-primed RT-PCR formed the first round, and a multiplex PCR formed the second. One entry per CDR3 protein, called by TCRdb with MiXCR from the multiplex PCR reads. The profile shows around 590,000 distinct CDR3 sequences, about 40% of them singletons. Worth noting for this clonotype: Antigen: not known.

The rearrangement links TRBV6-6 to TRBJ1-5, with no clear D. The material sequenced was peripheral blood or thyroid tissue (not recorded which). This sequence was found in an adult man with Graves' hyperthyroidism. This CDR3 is CASSYPLWREDRNQPQHF. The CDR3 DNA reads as TGTGCCAGCAGTTATCCTCTATGGAGGGAGGATCGCAATCAGCCCCAGCATTTT.